This T cell receptor (beta chain) was recorded in a study of T cell repertoires and HLA-DP antigens. This clone was detected once. Its target is unknown. The CDR3 totals 13 residues. V trimming: 6 bases; J trimming: 7 bases; junction bases outside the gene matches: 9. Germline CDR1 is SGHTS and CDR2 is YDEGEE. Data came from immunoSEQ multiplex PCR; TCRdb stores just in-frame clones and leaves some out. The table lists about 120,000 clones, 80% to 95% of them singletons. The rearrangement joins TRBV5-8 to TRBJ1-2, with TRBD1 identical over 7 bases. Sequenced material: CD4+ T cells from PBMCs. This receptor was obtained from a woman under 30 in good health and CMV-seronegative. The chain's CDR3 is CASTIGQVSGYTF. CDR3 DNA: TGTGCCAGCACTATCGGACAGGTTTCTGGCTACACCTTC.